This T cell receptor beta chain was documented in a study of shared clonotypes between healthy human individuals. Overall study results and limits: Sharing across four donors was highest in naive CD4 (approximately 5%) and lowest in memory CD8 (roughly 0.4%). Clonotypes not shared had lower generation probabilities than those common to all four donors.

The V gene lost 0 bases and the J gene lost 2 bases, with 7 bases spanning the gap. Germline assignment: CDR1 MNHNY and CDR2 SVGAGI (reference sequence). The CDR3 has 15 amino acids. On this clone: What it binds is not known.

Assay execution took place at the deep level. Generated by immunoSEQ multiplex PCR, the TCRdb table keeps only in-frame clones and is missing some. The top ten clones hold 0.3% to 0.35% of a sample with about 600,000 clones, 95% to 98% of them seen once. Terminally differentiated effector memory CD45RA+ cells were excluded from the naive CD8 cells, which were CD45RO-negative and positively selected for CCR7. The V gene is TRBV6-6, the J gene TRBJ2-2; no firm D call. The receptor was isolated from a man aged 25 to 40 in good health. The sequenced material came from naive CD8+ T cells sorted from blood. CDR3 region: CASSYSIGNTGELFF. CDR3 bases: TGTGCCAGCAGTTACTCGATCGGAAACACCGGGGAGCTGTTTTTT.